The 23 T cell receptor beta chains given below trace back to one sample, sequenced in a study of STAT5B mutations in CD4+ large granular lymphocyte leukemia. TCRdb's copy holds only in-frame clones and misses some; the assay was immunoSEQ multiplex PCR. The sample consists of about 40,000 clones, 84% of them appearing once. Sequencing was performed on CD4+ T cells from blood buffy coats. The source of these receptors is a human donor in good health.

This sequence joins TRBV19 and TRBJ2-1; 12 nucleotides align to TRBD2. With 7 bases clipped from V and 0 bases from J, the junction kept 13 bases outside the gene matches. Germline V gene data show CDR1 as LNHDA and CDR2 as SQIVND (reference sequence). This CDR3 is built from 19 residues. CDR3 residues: CASTGLAGGPEDSYNEQFF. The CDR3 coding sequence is TGTGCCAGTACAGGGCTAGCGGGAGGGCCAGAGGACTCCTACAATGAGCAGTTCTTC.

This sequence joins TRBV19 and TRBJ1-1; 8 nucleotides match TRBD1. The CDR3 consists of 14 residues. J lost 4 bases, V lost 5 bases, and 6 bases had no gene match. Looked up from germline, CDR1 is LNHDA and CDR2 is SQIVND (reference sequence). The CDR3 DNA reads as TGTGCCAGTAGTCGGACAGGGTTGAGCACTGAAGCTTTCTTT. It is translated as CASSRTGLSTEAFF.

The CDR3 is CASSESGATNEKLFF. The CDR3, as DNA: TGTGCCAGCAGTGAATCAGGGGCAACTAATGAAAAACTGTTTTTT. The chain employs TRBV25-1 and TRBJ1-4; D may be TRBD1 (6 bases). V gave up 1 base and J gave up 0 bases, with 6 bases separating them. The CDR3 covers 15 residues. Germline CDR1 and CDR2: MGHDK and SYGVNS.

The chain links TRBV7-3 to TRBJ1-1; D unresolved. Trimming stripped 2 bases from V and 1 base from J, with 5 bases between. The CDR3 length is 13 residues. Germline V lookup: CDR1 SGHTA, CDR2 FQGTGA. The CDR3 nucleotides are TGTGCCAGCAGCTTAGGGCAGAACACTGAAGCTTTCTTT. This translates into CASSLGQNTEAFF.

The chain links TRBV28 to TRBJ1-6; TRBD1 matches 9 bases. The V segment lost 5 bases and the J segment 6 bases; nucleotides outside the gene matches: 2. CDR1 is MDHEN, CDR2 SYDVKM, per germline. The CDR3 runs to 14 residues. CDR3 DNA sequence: TGTGCCAGCAGTGCGGGACAGGGTAATTCACCCCTCCACTTT. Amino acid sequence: CASSAGQGNSPLHF.

For the CDR3, the DNA is TGTGCCAGCAGCGCAGGACCGACAGCTAACTATGGCTACACCTTC. Encoded protein: CASSAGPTANYGYTF. The rearrangement links TRBV9 to TRBJ1-2, with a possible D match to TRBD1 (5 bases). This CDR3 is built from 15 residues. Germline CDR1 and CDR2: SGDLS and YYNGEE. Trimming removed 3 bases at V and 0 bases at J, with 12 bases between.

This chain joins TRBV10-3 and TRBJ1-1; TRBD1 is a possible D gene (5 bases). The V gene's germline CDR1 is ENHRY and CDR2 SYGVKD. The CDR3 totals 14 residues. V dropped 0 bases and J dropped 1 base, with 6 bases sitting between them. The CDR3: CAISESGENTEAFF. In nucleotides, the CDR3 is TGTGCCATCAGTGAGTCGGGGGAGAACACTGAAGCTTTCTTT.

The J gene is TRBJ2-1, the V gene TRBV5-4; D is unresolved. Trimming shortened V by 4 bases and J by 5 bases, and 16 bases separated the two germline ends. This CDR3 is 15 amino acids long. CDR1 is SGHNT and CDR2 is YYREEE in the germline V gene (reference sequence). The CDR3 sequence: CASSPQALGHNEQFF. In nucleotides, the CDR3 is TGTGCCAGCAGCCCCCAGGCGTTGGGCCACAATGAGCAGTTCTTC.

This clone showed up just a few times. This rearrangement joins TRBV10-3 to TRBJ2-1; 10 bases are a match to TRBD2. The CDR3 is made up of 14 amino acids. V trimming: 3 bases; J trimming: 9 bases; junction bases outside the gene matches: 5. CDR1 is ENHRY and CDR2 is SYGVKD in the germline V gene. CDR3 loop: CAISDEREGGEQFF. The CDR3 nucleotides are TGTGCCATCAGTGACGAGCGGGAGGGGGGTGAGCAGTTCTTC.

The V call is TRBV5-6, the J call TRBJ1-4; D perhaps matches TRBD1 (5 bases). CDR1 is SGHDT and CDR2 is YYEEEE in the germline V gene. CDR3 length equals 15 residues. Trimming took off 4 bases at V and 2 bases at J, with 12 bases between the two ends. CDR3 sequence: CASSLSGKTNEKLFF. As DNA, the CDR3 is TGTGCCAGCAGCCTCTCAGGGAAGACTAATGAAAAACTGTTTTTT.

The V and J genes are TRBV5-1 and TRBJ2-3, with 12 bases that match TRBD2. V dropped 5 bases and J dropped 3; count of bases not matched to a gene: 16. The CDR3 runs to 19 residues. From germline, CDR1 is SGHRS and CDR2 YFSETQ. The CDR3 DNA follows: TGCGCCAGCAGGAAAAACAGGGTACCTAGCGGGGGGGAAACAGATACGCAGTATTTT. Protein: CASRKNRVPSGGETDTQYF.

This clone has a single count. The CDR3 bases are TGTGCCAGCAGCGGGGTGCCAGGCTATGGCTACACCTTC. As protein: CASSGVPGYGYTF. V and J are TRBV28 and TRBJ1-2, with D unclear. CDR3 length: 13 residues. CDR1 and CDR2 (germline): MDHEN, SYDVKM. The V end lost 6 bases, the J end lost 4 bases, and 12 bases lay between the germline ends.

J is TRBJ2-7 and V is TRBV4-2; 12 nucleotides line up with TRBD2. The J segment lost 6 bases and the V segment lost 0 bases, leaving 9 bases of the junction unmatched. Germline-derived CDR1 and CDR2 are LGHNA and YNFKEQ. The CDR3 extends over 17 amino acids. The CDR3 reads CASSQDLTSGSRVEQYF. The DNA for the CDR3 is TGTGCCAGCAGCCAAGATTTGACTAGCGGGAGTCGGGTCGAGCAGTACTTC.

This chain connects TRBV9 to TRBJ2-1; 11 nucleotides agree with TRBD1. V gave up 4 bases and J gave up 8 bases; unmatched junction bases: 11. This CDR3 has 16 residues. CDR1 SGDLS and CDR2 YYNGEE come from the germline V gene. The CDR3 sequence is CASSRIVGTGGDEQFF. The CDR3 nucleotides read TGTGCCAGCAGCCGTATAGTCGGGACAGGGGGTGATGAGCAGTTCTTC.

DNA of the CDR3: TGTGCCAGCTCACCCAGGACAGGGGCCCTGAAAAACTCTGGAAACACCATATATTTT. Its protein is CASSPRTGALKNSGNTIYF. The chain links TRBV18 to TRBJ1-3; 9 bases align to TRBD1. Per the germline V gene, CDR1 is KGHSH and CDR2 is LQKENI. The CDR3 runs 19 residues. Unmatched junction bases numbered 12, after V lost 3 bases and J lost 0 bases.

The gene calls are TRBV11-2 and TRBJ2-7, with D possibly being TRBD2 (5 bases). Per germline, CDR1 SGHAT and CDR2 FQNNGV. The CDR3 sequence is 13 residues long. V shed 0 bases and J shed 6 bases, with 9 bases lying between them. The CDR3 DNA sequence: TGTGCCAGCAGCTTAGACGGAGCGGTCGAGCAGTACTTC. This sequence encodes CASSLDGAVEQYF.

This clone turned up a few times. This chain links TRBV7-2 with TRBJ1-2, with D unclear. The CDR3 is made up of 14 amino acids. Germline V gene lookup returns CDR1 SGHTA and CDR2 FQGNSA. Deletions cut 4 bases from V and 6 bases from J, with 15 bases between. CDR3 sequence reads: CASSSTTPVDGYTF. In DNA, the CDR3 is TGTGCCAGCAGCTCAACGACCCCGGTAGATGGCTACACCTTC.

CDR3 residues: CASSLDALTGLQETQYF. For the CDR3, the DNA is TGCGCCAGCAGCTTGGACGCACTGACAGGGCTCCAAGAGACCCAGTACTTC. This chain uses TRBV5-1 with TRBJ2-5, with 7 bases that match TRBD1. In germline, CDR1 is SGHRS, CDR2 YFSETQ. The V and J ends lost 0 bases and 1 base, in that order; junction bases with no gene match: 9. The CDR3 totals 17 residues.

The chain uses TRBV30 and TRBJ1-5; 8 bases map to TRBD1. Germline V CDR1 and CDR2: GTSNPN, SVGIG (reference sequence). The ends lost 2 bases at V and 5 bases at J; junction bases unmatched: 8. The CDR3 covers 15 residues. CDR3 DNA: TGTGCCTGGAGTCTCACCGGGACAGGTGATCAGCCCCAGCATTTT. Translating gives CAWSLTGTGDQPQHF.

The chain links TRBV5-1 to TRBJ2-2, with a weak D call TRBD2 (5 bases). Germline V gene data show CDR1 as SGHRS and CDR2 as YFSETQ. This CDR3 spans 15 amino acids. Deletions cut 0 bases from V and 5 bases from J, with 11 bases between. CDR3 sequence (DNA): TGCGCCAGCAGCTTGGAAGCGGCAGAGACCGGGGAGCTGTTTTTT. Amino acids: CASSLEAAETGELFF.

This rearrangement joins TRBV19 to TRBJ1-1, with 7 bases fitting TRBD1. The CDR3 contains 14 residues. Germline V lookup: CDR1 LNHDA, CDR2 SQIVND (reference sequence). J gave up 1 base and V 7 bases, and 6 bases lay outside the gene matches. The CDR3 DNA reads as TGTGCCAGTAATAACAGGGGTGGGAACACTGAAGCTTTCTTT. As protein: CASNNRGGNTEAFF.

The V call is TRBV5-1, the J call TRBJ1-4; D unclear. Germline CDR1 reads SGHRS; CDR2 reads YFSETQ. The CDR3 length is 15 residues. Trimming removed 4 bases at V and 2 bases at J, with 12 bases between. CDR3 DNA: TGCGCCAGCAGCGAAATAGGGCGCACTAATGAAAAACTGTTTTTT. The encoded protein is CASSEIGRTNEKLFF.

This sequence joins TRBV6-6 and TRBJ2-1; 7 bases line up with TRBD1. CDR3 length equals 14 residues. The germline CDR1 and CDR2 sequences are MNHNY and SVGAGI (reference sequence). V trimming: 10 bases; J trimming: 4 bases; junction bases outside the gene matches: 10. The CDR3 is CATLLGRGYNEQFF. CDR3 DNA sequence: TGTGCCACTCTCCTGGGCAGGGGGTACAATGAGCAGTTCTTC.